Listed here is a single T cell receptor (beta chain). The junction shows a germline mismatch at one end, possibly a read error. Produced via immunoSEQ multiplex PCR; TCRdb's table is partial and in-frame only. This table has 20,000 to 25,000 clones, just under 70% appearing once. This sample is drawn from a study of tumor-infiltrating lymphocytes in localized non-small cell lung cancer. Germline V lookup: CDR1 MNHNS, CDR2 SASEGT. This CDR3 region has 13 residues. V gene TRBV6-1 combines with J gene TRBJ2-3; D possibly matches TRBD1 or TRBD2 (6 bases each). This TCR was recovered from a human donor with non-small cell lung cancer. Sequenced material: lung tumor tissue. The CDR3 region has the DNA TGTGCCAGCAGTGAAGAGGGGGGACCTAGTAGAGGTTTT. Protein product: CASSEEGGPSRGF.